The source of this T cell receptor beta chain is a study of cytomegalovirus exposure and HLA in healthy donors. The table came from immunoSEQ multiplex PCR; TCRdb's copy has only in-frame clones and leaves some out. This table has 75,000 to 90,000 clones, around 96% appearing once. There are 14 residues in the CDR3. The V end was cut by 7 bases, the J end by 2 bases, with 12 bases between. In germline, CDR1 is SNHLY, CDR2 FYNNEI. The sequence came from a man aged 18-30 years in good health and CMV-seropositive. The J gene is TRBJ2-1, the V gene TRBV2, with D possibly TRBD2 on 6 matching bases. The sample taken for sequencing was PBMCs. The CDR3, as DNA: TGTGCCAGCACGAGGGACTCAACCTACAATGAGCAGTTCTTC. Residues: CASTRDSTYNEQFF.